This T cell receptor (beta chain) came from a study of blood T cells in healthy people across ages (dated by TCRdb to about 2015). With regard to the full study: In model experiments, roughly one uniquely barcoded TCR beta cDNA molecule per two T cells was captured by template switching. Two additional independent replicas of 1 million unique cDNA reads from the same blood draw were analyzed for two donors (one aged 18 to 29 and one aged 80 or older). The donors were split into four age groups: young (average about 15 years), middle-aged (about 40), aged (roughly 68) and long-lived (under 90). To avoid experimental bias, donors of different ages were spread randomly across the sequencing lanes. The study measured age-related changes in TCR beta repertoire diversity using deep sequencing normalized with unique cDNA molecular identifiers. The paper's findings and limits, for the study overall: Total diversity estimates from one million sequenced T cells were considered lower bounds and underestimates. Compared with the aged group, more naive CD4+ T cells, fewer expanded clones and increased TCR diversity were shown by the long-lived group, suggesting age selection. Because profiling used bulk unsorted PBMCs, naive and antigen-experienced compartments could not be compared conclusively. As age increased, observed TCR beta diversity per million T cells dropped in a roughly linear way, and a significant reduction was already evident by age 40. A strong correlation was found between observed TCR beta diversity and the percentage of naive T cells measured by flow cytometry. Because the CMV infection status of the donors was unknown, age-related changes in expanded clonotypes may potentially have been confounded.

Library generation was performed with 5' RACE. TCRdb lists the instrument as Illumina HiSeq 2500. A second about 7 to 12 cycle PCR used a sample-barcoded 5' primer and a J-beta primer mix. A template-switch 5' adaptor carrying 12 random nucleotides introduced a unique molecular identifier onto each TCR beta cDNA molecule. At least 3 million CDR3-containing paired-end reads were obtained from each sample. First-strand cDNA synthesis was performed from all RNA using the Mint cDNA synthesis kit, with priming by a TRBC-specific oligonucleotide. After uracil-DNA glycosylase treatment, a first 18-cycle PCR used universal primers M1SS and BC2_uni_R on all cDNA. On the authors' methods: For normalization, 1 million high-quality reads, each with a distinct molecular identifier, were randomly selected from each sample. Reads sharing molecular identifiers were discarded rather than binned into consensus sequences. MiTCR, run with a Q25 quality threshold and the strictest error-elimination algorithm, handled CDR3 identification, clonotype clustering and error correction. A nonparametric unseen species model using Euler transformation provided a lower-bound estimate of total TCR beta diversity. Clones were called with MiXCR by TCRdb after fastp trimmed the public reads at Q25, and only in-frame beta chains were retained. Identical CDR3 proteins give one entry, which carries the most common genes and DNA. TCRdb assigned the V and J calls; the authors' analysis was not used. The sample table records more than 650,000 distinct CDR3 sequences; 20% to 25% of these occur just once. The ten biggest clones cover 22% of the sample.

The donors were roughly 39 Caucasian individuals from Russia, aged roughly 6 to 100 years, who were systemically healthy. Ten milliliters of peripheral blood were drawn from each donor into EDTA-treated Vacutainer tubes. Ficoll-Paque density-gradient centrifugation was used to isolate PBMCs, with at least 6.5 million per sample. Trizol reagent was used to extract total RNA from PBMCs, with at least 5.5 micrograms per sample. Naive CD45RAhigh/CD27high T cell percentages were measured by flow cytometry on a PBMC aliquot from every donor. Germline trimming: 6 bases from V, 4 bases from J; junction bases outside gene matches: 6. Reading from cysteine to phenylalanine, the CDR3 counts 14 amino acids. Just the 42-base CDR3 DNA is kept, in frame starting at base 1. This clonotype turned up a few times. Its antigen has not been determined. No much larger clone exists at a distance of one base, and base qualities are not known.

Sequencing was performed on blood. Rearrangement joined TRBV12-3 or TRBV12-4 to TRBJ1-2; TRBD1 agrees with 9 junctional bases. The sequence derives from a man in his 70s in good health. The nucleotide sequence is TGTGCCAGCAGGCTTACAGGGGGCGTCTATGGCTACACCTTC. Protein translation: CASRLTGGVYGYTF.